The clone carrying this TCR beta chain showed up just a few times. These data come from a study of identical twins. CDR3 size: 14 residues. Germline CDR1 and CDR2: MNHEY and SVGAGI. The ends lost 3 bases at V and 10 bases at J; junction bases unmatched: 7. Each cDNA held unique molecular identifiers, and template switching gave it a universal primer site. In TCRdb, the 5' RACE reads were re-called with MiXCR into one record per CDR3 protein. The sample includes about 720,000 distinct CDR3 sequences, 8.6% seen only once; the top ten take around 0.95%. This sample was shared with a second study, whose subject was yellow fever vaccine responses in identical twins.

This TCR was sampled from a young woman in good health. V usage is TRBV6-5 and J usage is TRBJ2-1; 9 bases map to TRBD2. Sequenced: PBMCs. CDR3 coding DNA: TGTGCCAGCAGTTATGGCGGGGGGGCACGGGAGCAGTTCTTC. It codes for CASSYGGGAREQFF.